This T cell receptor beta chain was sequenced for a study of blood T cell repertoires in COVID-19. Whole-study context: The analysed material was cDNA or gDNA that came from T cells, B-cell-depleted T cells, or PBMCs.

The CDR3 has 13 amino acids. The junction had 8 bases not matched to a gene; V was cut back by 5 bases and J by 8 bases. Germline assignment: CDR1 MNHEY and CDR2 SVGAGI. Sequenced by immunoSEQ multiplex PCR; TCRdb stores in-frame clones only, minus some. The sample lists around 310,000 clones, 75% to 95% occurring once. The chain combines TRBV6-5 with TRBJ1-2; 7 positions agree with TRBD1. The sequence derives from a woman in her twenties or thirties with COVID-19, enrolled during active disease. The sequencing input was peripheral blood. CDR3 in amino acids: CASSTETGLGYTF. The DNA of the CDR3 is TGTGCCAGCAGTACCGAGACAGGGTTGGGCTACACCTTC.